This TCR beta chain was documented in a study of blood T cell repertoires in COVID-19. About the study: T cells, B-cell-depleted T cells, or PBMCs provided the cDNA or gDNA that served as material.

In the original workflow: Researchers report that nucleated cell counts were estimated from reference gene primer amplification. The method was immunoSEQ multiplex PCR; TCRdb's version includes in-frame clones alone and lacks a portion of them. V and J calls plus clone size are reproduced from that table; the DNA served to infer D and trimming. The sample records around 95,000 clones, approximately 90% being singletons. This CDR3 spans 13 amino acids. Per the germline V gene, CDR1 is SGHTS and CDR2 is YDEGEE. Trimming took off 0 bases at V and 9 bases at J, with 10 bases between the two ends. The sample consisted of peripheral blood. The rearrangement uses TRBV5-8 and TRBJ1-5, with D maybe TRBD1 (5 bases). The sequence came from a man aged 45-60 years with acute or convalescent COVID-19. The DNA of the CDR3 is TGTGCCAGCAGCTTGGGTCAGGGATGGCCCCAGCATTTT. It yields the protein CASSLGQGWPQHF.